The clone carrying this TCR beta chain has ten or more counts. Its specificity is not known. The source of the sample is a study of regulatory T cells in long-lasting Graves disease. As to time point: persistent/refractory GD, antithyroid drugs over 5 years with positive TRAb. Extracted RNA from PBMCs served as the source of the TCR library. The CDR3 has 13 amino acids. The V end lost 4 bases, the J end lost 3 bases, and 9 bases lay between the germline ends. The germline V gene encodes CDR1 MNHEY and CDR2 SVGAGI. Through Arm-PCR of CDR3 regions and iRepertoire HTBI primers, TCR beta libraries were built. Each CDR3 protein gets one entry after TCRdb re-called the multiplex PCR reads with MiXCR. The sample consists of roughly 400,000 distinct CDR3 sequences, around 20% of them appearing once. Study-wide points: Tissue studied was limited to peripheral blood, excluding thyroid tissue. Persistent Graves' patients possessed reduced TCR diversity relative to recently diagnosed ones. New patients shared some 980 public clonotypes, and persistent patients shared more, with approximately 2,600. When disease was persistent, TRBV28, TRBJ1-2 and TRBJ2-5 were the favored segments.

Here the sequenced sample was peripheral blood mononuclear cells (PBMCs), taken when the disease was refractory, from a patient treated with antithyroid drugs. This receptor was taken from a female donor with Graves disease. The V call is TRBV6-5, the J call TRBJ1-1; D perhaps matches TRBD1 (5 bases). CDR3 bases: TGTGCCAGCAGTTGGGGGTGGGACACTGAAGCTTTCTTT. Translated, it gives CASSWGWDTEAFF.